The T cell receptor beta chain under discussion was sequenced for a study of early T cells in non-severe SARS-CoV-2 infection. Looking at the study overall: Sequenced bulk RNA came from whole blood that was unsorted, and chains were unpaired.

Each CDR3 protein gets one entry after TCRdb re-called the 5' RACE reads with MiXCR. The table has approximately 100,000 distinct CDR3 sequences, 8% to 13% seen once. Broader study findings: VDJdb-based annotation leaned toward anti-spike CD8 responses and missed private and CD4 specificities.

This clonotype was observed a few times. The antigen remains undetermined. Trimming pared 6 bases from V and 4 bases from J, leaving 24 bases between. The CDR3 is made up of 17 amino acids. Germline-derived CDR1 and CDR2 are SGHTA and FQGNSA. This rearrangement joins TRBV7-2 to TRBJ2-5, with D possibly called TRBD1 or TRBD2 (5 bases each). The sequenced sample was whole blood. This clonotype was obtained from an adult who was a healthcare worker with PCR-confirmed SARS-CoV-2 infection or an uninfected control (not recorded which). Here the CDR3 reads CASSLHPGTQTSETQYF. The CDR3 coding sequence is TGTGCCAGCAGTCTCCATCCCGGGACGCAGACATCAGAGACCCAGTACTTC.